This T cell receptor (beta chain) appears in the sequencing data of a study of response to subunit inactivated influenza vaccine. On this clonotype itself: As yet, its antigen is unknown.

Points from the study as a whole: It was suggested by the authors that few new T cells are recruited by each seasonal influenza vaccination.

TCRdb itself ran the RT-PCR reads through MiXCR, one entry per CDR3 protein. The table has around 490,000 distinct CDR3 sequences, less than 10% seen once; the top ten hold over 10%. This TCR came from a man aged 45 to 75 who received an inactivated influenza vaccine. Sequencing used PBMCs from blood, obtained approximately 25 months after vaccination.

CDR3 residues: CASSYTGIGETQYF. CDR3 coding DNA: TGTGCCAGCAGCTATACAGGGATCGGGGAGACCCAGTACTTC. The chain joins TRBV27 to TRBJ2-5, with TRBD1 as a possible D gene (6 bases). Germline V lookup: CDR1 MNHEY, CDR2 SMNVEV (reference sequence). This CDR3 has 14 amino acids. Trimming cost V 6 bases and J 5 bases, with 16 bases left between them.